This T cell receptor (beta chain) was sequenced during a study of human T cells and chemical hapten exposure. Study-wide context: Upper inner arm skin measuring approximately 2 cm by approximately 2 cm received 2% DPC for sensitization.

The time point denotes: patch test 1, 2 weeks after DPC sensitization. Treatment specified: therapeutic diphenylcyclopropenone sensitization with weekly scalp DPC. Investigators collected blood before applying each patch test. TCRdb reprocessed the RACE reads with MiXCR, giving one entry per CDR3 protein. The sample lists some 83,000 distinct CDR3 sequences, around 10% occurring once. General study findings and limits: Sensitizing to DPC left TCRs with a frequency above 1 in 1000 unaltered.

In its sample, this clonotype was seen many times. Its specificity is not known. Germline V lookup: CDR1 SGHNT, CDR2 YYREEE (reference sequence). This CDR3 is 17 amino acids long. J lost 6 bases, V lost 0 bases, and 10 bases had no gene match. Sequencing was performed on whole blood, taken in connection with sensitization to the hapten diphenylcyclopropenone (DPC). The chain couples TRBV5-4 to TRBJ2-3; the match to TRBD2 covers 10 bases. This TCR was sampled from a woman aged 50 to 60 with alopecia areata. Some clones in this sample may be carry-over from other donors' samples. CDR3 loop: CASSLELAGGPRDTQYF. The CDR3 nucleotides are TGTGCCAGCAGCTTGGAATTAGCGGGAGGCCCCCGGGATACGCAGTATTTT.